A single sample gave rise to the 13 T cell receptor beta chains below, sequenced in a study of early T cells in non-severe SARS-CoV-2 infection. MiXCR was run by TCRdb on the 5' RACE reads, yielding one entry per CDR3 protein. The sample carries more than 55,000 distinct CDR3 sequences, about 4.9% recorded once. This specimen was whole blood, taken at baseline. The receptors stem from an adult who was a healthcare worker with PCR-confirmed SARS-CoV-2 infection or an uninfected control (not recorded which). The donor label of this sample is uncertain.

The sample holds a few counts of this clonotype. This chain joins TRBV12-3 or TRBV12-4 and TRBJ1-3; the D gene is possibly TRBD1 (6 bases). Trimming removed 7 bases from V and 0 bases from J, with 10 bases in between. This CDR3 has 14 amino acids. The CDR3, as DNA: TGTGCCAGCATCTGGGACATCTCTGGAAACACCATATATTTT. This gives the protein CASIWDISGNTIYF.

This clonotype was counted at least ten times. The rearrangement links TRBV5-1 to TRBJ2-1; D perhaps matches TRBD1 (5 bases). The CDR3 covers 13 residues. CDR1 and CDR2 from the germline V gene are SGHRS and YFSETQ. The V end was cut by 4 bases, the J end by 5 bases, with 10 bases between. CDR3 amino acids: CASSHPGNNEQFF. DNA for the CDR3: TGCGCCAGCAGCCATCCAGGGAACAATGAGCAGTTCTTC.

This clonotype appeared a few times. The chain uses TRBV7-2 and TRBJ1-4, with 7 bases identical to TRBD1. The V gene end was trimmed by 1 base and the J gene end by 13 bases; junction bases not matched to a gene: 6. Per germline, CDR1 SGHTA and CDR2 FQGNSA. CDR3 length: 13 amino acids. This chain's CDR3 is CASSLERGTALFF. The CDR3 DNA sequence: TGTGCCAGCAGCTTAGAGCGGGGGACAGCACTGTTTTTT.

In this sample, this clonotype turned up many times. Here the CDR3 reads CSVSGSGVLDGYTF. The CDR3 region has the DNA TGCAGCGTCTCCGGGTCCGGCGTTCTGGATGGCTACACCTTC. The chain is built from TRBV29-1 and TRBJ1-2; no firm D call. The length of the CDR3 is 14 residues. The V gene lost 6 bases and the J gene lost 6 bases, with 20 bases spanning the gap. CDR1 and CDR2 from the germline V gene are SQVTM and ANQGSEA.

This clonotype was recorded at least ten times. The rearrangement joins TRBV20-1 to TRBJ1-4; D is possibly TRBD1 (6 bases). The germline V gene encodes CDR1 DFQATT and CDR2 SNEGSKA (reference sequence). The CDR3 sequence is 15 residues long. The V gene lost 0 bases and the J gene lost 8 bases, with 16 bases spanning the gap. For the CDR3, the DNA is TGCAGTGCTAGAGATGAGGGAACAGGGCTCGAAAAACTGTTTTTT. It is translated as CSARDEGTGLEKLFF.

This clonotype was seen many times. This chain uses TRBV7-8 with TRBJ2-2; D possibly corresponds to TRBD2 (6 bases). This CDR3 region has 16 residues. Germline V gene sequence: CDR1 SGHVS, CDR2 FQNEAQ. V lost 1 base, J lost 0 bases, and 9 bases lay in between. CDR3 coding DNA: TGTGCCAGCAGCTTAGTGGAGGGGACGAACACCGGGGAGCTGTTTTTT. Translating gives CASSLVEGTNTGELFF.

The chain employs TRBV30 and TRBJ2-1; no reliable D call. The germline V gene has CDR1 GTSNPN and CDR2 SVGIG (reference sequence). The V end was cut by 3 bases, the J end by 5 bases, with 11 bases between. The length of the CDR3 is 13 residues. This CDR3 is CAWSSDGNNEQFF. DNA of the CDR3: TGTGCCTGGAGCTCGGACGGCAACAATGAGCAGTTCTTC.

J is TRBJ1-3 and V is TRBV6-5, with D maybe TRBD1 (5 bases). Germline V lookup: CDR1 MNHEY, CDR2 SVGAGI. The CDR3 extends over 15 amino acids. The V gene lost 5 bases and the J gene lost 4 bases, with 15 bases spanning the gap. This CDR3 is CASSMTRAGGNTIYF. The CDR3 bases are TGTGCCAGCAGTATGACCAGGGCAGGGGGAAACACCATATATTTT.

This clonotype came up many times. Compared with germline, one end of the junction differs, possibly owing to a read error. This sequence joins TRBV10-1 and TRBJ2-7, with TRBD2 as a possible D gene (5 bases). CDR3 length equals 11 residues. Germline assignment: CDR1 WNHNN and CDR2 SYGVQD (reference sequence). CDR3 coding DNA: TGTGCCAGCAGTGGAGGCTACGAGCAGTACTTC. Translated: CASSGGYEQYF.

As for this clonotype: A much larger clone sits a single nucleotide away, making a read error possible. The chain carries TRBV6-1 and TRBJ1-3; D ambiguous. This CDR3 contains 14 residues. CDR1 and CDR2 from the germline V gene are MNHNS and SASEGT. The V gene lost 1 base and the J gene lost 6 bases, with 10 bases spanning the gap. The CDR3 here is CASSEGQEENTIYF. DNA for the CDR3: TGTGCCAGCAGTGAAGGGCAAGAAGAAAACACCATATATTTT.

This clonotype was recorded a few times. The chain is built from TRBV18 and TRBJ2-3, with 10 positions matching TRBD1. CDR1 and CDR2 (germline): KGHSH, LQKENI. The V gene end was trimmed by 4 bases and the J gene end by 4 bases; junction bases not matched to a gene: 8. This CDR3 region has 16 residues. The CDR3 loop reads CASSHRTGGMADTQYF. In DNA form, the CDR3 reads TGTGCCAGCTCACACAGGACAGGGGGAATGGCAGATACGCAGTATTTT.

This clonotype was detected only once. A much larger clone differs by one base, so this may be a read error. The DNA of the CDR3 is TGTGCCATCAGCTTAGAAACTGAAGCTTTCTTT. Its protein product is CAISLETEAFF. The chain combines TRBV7-2 with TRBJ1-1; D call uncertain. In germline, CDR1 is SGHTA, CDR2 FQGNSA. This CDR3 spans 11 amino acids.

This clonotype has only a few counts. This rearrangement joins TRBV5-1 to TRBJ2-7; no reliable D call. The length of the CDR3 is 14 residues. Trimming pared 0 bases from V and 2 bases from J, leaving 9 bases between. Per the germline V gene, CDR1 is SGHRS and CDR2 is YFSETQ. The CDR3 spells CASSLEHLTYEQYF. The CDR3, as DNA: TGCGCCAGCAGCTTGGAGCATCTTACCTACGAGCAGTACTTC.